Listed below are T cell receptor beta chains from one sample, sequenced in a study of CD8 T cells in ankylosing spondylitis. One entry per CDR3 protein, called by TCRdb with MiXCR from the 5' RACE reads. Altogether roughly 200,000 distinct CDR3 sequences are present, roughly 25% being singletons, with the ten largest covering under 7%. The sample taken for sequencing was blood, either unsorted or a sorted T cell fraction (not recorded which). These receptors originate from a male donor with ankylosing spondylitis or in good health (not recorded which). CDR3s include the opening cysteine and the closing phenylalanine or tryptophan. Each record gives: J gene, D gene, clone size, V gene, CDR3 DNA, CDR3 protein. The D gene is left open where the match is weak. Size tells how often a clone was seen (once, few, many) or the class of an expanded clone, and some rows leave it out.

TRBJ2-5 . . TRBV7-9 TGTGCCAGCAGCTTGGAGGGGGTATCGTACCAAGAGACCCAGTACTTC CASSLEGVSYQETQYF
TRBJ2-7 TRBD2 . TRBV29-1 TGCAGCGTTGAGGGCCTAGCGGGAGCCGAGCAGTACTTC CSVEGLAGAEQYF
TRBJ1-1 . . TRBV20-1 TGCAGTGCTTACAGCCCCACCTACCGAGAGACTGAAGCTTTCTTT CSAYSPTYRETEAFF
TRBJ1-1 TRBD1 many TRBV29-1 TGCAGCGTTAAGATCGATCAGGGGGTCCGCCGTGAAGCTTTCTTT CSVKIDQGVRREAFF
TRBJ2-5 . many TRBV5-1 TGCGCCAGCAGCTTGGGACAGAACCAAGAGACCCAGTACTTC CASSLGQNQETQYF
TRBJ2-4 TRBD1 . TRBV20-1 TGCAGTGCTAGAATGGGACAGTCGAGCTGGAACATTCAGTACTTC CSARMGQSSWNIQYF
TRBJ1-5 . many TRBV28 TGTGCCAGCAGTTCAGCCCAGGGTGATCAGCCCCAGCATTTT CASSSAQGDQPQHF
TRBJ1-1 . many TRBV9 TGTGCCAGCAGCGTAGCAGTTGGTGGTAAAGCTTTCTTT CASSVAVGGKAFF
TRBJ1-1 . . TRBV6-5 TGTGCCAGCAGTTACTCACTACAGAACACTGAAGCTTTCTTT CASSYSLQNTEAFF
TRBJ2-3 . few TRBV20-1 TGCAGTGCTAGTTCTCCCTCGGTGTCTTTGGACGCAACAGATACGCAGTATTTT CSASSPSVSLDATDTQYF
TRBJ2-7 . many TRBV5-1 TGCGCCAGCAGCGAGAGCTCCTACGAGCAGTACTTC CASSESSYEQYF
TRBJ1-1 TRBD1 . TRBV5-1 TGCGCCAGCAGCGGGGCGGACAGGCATGAAGCTTTCTTT CASSGADRHEAFF
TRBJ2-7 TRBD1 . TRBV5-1 TGCGCCAGCAGCTTGTGGGACAGGGGGCTGTACGAGCAGTACTTC CASSLWDRGLYEQYF
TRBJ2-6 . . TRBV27 TGTGCCAGCAGTTTACGTGGCGGGTCTGGGGCCAACGTCCTGACTTTC CASSLRGGSGANVLTF
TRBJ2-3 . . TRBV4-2 TGTGCCAGCAGCCAAGAGCGTGTTACAGATACGCAGTATTTT CASSQERVTDTQYF
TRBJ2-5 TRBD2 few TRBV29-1 TGCAGCGTTGCCCCCCGACTAGCGGGAGTTGAGACCCAGTACTTC CSVAPRLAGVETQYF
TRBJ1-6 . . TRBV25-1 TGTGCCAGCAGCCCGATGGTCAGCGGGAATTCACCCCTCCACTTT CASSPMVSGNSPLHF
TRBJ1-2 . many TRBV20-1 TGCAGTGCCTCAGTGGGGTACGGCTACACCTTC CSASVGYGYTF
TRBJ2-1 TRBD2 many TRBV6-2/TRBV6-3 TGTGCCAGCAGAACTCTCGTCCCTAGCGGATCCTACAATGAGCAGTTCTTC CASRTLVPSGSYNEQFF
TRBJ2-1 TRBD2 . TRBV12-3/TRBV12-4 TGTGCCACCAAAAGACTAGCGGGAGGGTTTGGTGAGCAGTTCTTC CATKRLAGGFGEQFF
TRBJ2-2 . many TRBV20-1 TGCAGTGTTCAAGAGGGCCGGTACACCGGGGAGCTGTTTTTT CSVQEGRYTGELFF
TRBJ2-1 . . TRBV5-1 TGCGCCAGCAGCTCCGGAGATGAAGGGTCCTACAATGAGCAGTTCTTC CASSSGDEGSYNEQFF
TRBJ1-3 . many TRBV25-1 TGTGCCAGCAGTGAATCCGGCAGTTTAAACACCATATATTTT CASSESGSLNTIYF
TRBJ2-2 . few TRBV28 TGTGCCAGCAGTTTACGTCCACCGGAGGAGCTGTTTTTT CASSLRPPEELFF
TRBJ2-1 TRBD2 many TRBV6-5 TGTGCCAGCAGTTACTCCAGCGGGGGGTCAATGGAGCAGTTCTTC CASSYSSGGSMEQFF
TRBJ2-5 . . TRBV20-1 TGCAGTGCTAAGGGGTTGAGGCAAGAGACCCAGTACTTC CSAKGLRQETQYF
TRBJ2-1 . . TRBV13 TGTGCCAGCAGCTTAGGACGGAGTGTGGAGCAGTTCTTC CASSLGRSVEQFF
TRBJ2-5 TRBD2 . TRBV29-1 TGCAGCGGTGGGCACGGGAGGGAGGAGACCCAGTACTTC CSGGHGREETQYF
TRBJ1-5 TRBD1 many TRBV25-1 TGTGCCAGCAGTGAACAGGGGACAGATTCCAATCAGCCCCAGCATTTT CASSEQGTDSNQPQHF
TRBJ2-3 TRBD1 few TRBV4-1 TGCGCCAGCAGCCAAGCCTGGACAGGGAACCGCATCACGCAGTATTTT CASSQAWTGNRITQYF
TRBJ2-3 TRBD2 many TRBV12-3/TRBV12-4 TGTGCCAGCAGTAGGACTAGCGGGAGCACAGATACGCAGTATTTT CASSRTSGSTDTQYF
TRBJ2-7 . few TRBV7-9 TGTGCCAGCAGCTTGGAGTTCTCCTACGAGCAGTACTTC CASSLEFSYEQYF
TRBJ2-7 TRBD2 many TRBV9 TGTGCCAGCAGCGGAGGTAGCGGGAGCTACGAGCAGTACTTC CASSGGSGSYEQYF
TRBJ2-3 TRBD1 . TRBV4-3 TGCGCCAGCAGCCAAACAGGGGGCACAGATACGCAGTATTTT CASSQTGGTDTQYF
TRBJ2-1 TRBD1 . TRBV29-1 TGCAGCGTATTGCGGGGGACAGGGATCCTCTACAATGAGCAGTTCTTC CSVLRGTGILYNEQFF
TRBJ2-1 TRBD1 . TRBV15 TGTGCCACCAGCAGAAGAGGGGGCGCATACAATGAGCAGTTCTTC CATSRRGGAYNEQFF
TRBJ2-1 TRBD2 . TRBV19 TGTGCCAGTAGTAGGGGACTAGGGGGATGGGAGCAGTTCTTC CASSRGLGGWEQFF
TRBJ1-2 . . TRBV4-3 TGCGCCAGCAGCCAAGCTGCCGGATTAGTCGGTGGCTACACCTTC CASSQAAGLVGGYTF
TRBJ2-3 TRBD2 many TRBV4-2 TGTGCCAGCAGCCAAGACATGGCGGGAGAAACAGATACGCAGTATTTT CASSQDMAGETDTQYF
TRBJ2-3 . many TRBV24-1 TGTGCCACCAGTGATTTTGGAGATACGCAGTATTTT CATSDFGDTQYF
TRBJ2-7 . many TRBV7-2 TGTGCCAGCAGCTTTCCAGGAGGGGGAAGCTCCTACGAGCAGTACTTC CASSFPGGGSSYEQYF
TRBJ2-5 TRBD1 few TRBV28 TGTGCCAGCAGTTTGTTGACAGGGAACCAAGAGACCCAGTACTTC CASSLLTGNQETQYF
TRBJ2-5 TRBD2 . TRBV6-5 TGTGCCAGCAGTTACGGGGGACTAGCGGCCAAGACCCAGTACTTC CASSYGGLAAKTQYF
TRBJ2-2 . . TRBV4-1 TGCGCCAGCAGCCAAGATCCTGGGGCCCCTCAGAGGGAGCTGTTTTTT CASSQDPGAPQRELFF
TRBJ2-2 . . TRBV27 TGTGCCAGCAGTTTAGCAACTAGCATCGCGAACACCGGGGAGCTGTTTTTT CASSLATSIANTGELFF
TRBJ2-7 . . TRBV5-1 TGCGCCAGCAGCTTGCCCGGTACAGGGAGTCCCTACGAGCAGTACTTC CASSLPGTGSPYEQYF
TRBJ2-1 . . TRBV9 TGTGCCAGCAGCGTAGAGGGAGGCTTTCAGCAGTTCTTC CASSVEGGFQQFF
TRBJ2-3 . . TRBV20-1 TGCAGTGCTAGCTGGCGGAGAAGCACAGATACGCAGTATTTT CSASWRRSTDTQYF
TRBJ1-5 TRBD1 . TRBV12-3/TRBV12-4 TGTGCCAGCAGTCAACAGGGGGCTCTTTCCAATCAGCCCCAGCATTTT CASSQQGALSNQPQHF
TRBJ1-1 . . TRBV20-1 TGCAGTGCCGTAGGGGGGGCTGAAGCTTTCTTT CSAVGGAEAFF
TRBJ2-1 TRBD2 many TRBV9 TGTGCCAGCAGCGTAGACGGCGGGAGGGCCCTTGAGCAGTTCTTC CASSVDGGRALEQFF
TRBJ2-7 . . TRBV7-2 TGTGCCAGCAGCAATCCTTCCGAGCAGTACTTC CASSNPSEQYF
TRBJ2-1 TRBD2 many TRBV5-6 TGTGCCAGCAGTGAAAGCGGGAGCTCCTACAATGAGCAGTTCTTC CASSESGSSYNEQFF
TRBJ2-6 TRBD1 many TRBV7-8 TGTGCCAGCAGCTTACCGACAGGGGCCGCTGGGGCCAACGTCCTGACTTTC CASSLPTGAAGANVLTF